These 27 T cell receptor beta chains came from one sample sequenced in a study of PD-L1 blockade in urothelial cancer (dated by TCRdb to the late 2010s). The method was the immunoSEQ multiplex PCR assay. TCRdb retrieved this table from immuneACCESS and kept in-frame rearrangements only. Not all clones are present; in checked studies, unresolved V genes account for under half, and no reason is known for the remainder. For this sample the table gives tens of thousands of clones, of which roughly 84% were detected only once. Roughly 2.9% of the sample is taken by the ten largest. The specimen was PBMCs, collected around atezolizumab (anti-PD-L1) treatment. The receptors shown here come from a man aged 50 or older with urothelial cancer.

A few counts support this clone. The rearrangement uses TRBV28 and TRBJ2-1; D is possibly TRBD1 (5 bases). The CDR3 is 14 amino acids. CDR1 and CDR2 from the germline V gene are MDHEN and SYDVKM. The germline V and J ends were trimmed by 3 bases and 1 base, with 7 bases remaining between them. The CDR3 loop reads CASSFQGSYNEQFF. The CDR3 region has the DNA TGTGCCAGCAGTTTCCAGGGATCCTACAATGAGCAGTTCTTC.

This chain joins TRBV30 and TRBJ1-2, with D possibly being TRBD1 (5 bases). Germline V gene lookup returns CDR1 GTSNPN and CDR2 SVGIG (reference sequence). The CDR3 has 11 residues. Between the trimmed V and J ends, which lost 5 bases and 4 bases, there was a span of 8 bases. The CDR3 region is CAWLTGYGYTF. The CDR3 nucleotides are TGTGCCTGGCTTACAGGCTATGGCTACACCTTC.

The chain has TRBV7-3 and TRBJ1-2; 9 nucleotides align to TRBD1. Germline-derived CDR1 and CDR2 are SGHTA and FQGTGA. V trimming: 2 bases; J trimming: 10 bases; junction bases outside the gene matches: 11. This CDR3 contains 15 residues. The CDR3 loop reads CASSLSPGTGIPYTF. CDR3 DNA: TGTGCCAGCAGCTTATCCCCGGGGACAGGGATACCCTACACCTTC.

The rearrangement uses TRBV6-6 and TRBJ2-4, with a possible D match to TRBD1 (5 bases). Germline V gene lookup returns CDR1 MNHNY and CDR2 SVGAGI (reference sequence). CDR3 size: 12 residues. Trimming left V 6 bases short and J 5 bases short, with 8 bases between. The CDR3 nucleotides are TGTGCCAGCAGGGACAAAGAAAACATTCAGTACTTC. Translation: CASRDKENIQYF.

The CDR3 region is CASSLEGLAGVKVYEQYF. DNA of the CDR3: TGTGCCAGCAGTCTAGAAGGGTTAGCGGGAGTGAAAGTGTACGAGCAGTACTTC. The J gene is TRBJ2-7, the V gene TRBV11-2; 9 nucleotides agree with TRBD2. The V gene's germline CDR1 is SGHAT and CDR2 FQNNGV. The ends lost 6 bases at V and 4 bases at J; junction bases unmatched: 19. The CDR3 contains 18 residues.

The genes are TRBV28 and TRBJ2-5; 7 positions agree with TRBD1. Germline V gives CDR1 MDHEN, CDR2 SYDVKM. The V gene end was trimmed by 3 bases and the J gene end by 5 bases; junction bases not matched to a gene: 12. The CDR3 runs to 16 residues. The CDR3 DNA follows: TGTGCCAGCAGTTTCGGGACAGTTTCTCTCGGGGAGACCCAGTACTTC. Protein sequence: CASSFGTVSLGETQYF.

This chain joins TRBV6-1 and TRBJ1-2, with 7 bases lining up with TRBD1. The trim removed 7 bases at V and 2 bases at J, leaving 7 bases unmatched. The CDR3 length is 14 residues. Germline assignment: CDR1 MNHNS and CDR2 SASEGT. The CDR3 DNA follows: TGTGCCAGCACCTCCACCAGGGGGAACTATGGCTACACCTTC. Residues: CASTSTRGNYGYTF.

This clone was detected a few times. The chain joins TRBV7-9 to TRBJ1-2; TRBD1 might be the D (6 bases). CDR1 and CDR2 from the germline V gene are SEHNR and FQNEAQ (reference sequence). Trimming took off 0 bases at V and 1 base at J, with 9 bases between the two ends. This CDR3 has 15 amino acids. The CDR3 protein is CASSLAGHLNYGYTF. CDR3 nucleotide sequence: TGTGCCAGCAGCTTAGCGGGACACCTTAACTATGGCTACACCTTC.

This CDR3 is CASSPASGRASYNEQFF. The CDR3 DNA sequence: TGTGCCAGCAGCCCCGCTAGCGGGAGGGCCTCCTACAATGAGCAGTTCTTC. This chain uses TRBV5-5 with TRBJ2-1; 12 bases match TRBD2. This CDR3 is 17 amino acids long. In germline, CDR1 is SGHKS, CDR2 YYEKEE (reference sequence). With 4 bases clipped from V and 0 bases from J, the junction kept 5 bases outside the gene matches.

V usage is TRBV7-9 and J usage is TRBJ2-1; tentatively, D is TRBD2 (6 bases). Germline V CDR1 and CDR2: SEHNR, FQNEAQ (reference sequence). V was trimmed by 5 bases and J by 6 bases, leaving 11 bases between them. This CDR3 comprises 13 residues. The chain's CDR3 is CASSPDYLNEQFF. CDR3 nucleotide sequence: TGTGCCAGCAGCCCGGACTACCTCAATGAGCAGTTCTTC.

This chain uses TRBV5-1 with TRBJ2-3; TRBD2 aligns across 8 bases. The CDR3 loop spans 16 amino acids. Germline V gene data show CDR1 as SGHRS and CDR2 as YFSETQ. With 2 bases clipped from V and 0 bases from J, the junction kept 5 bases outside the gene matches. The CDR3 coding sequence is TGCGCCAGCAGCTTACCGGGACTAGATAGCACAGATACGCAGTATTTT. It encodes CASSLPGLDSTDTQYF.

The rearrangement joins TRBV5-4 to TRBJ2-1, with TRBD2 matching over 13 bases. The CDR3 is made up of 15 amino acids. Germline V CDR1 and CDR2: SGHNT, YYREEE (reference sequence). The J segment lost 9 bases and the V segment lost 4 bases, leaving 7 bases of the junction unmatched. CDR3 coding DNA: TGTGCCAGCAGCCCGCAGGGACTAGCGGGAATTGAGCAGTTCTTC. This sequence encodes CASSPQGLAGIEQFF.

The rearrangement joins TRBV5-1 to TRBJ2-1, with 7 bases lining up with TRBD1. CDR1 is SGHRS and CDR2 is YFSETQ in the germline V gene. The CDR3 consists of 15 residues. Germline trimming cut 4 bases from V and 0 bases from J; bases unmatched to any gene: 4. The CDR3 DNA sequence: TGCGCCAGCAGCGAGGGACAGATCTCCTACAATGAGCAGTTCTTC. Its translation is CASSEGQISYNEQFF.

The V gene is TRBV7-2, the J gene TRBJ1-1, with a tentative D call TRBD1 (6 bases). V lost 5 bases to trimming and J lost 5 bases, with 18 bases between them. Germline loops: CDR1 SGHTA, CDR2 FQGNSA. The CDR3 runs to 15 residues. CDR3 residues: CASSHFSRGVTEAFF. In DNA, the CDR3 is TGTGCCAGCAGCCACTTCTCCAGGGGTGTGACTGAAGCTTTCTTT.

This CDR3 reads CAWSRLDSKNIQYF. The CDR3 nucleotides read TGTGCCTGGAGTAGACTAGACTCCAAAAACATTCAGTACTTC. J is TRBJ2-4 and V is TRBV30, with D maybe TRBD2 (6 bases). V was pared by 2 bases and J by 2 bases, with 10 bases between. Germline assignment: CDR1 GTSNPN and CDR2 SVGIG (reference sequence). The CDR3 runs 14 residues.

This chain links TRBV7-9 with TRBJ1-4; D might be TRBD1 (6 bases). The germline V gene has CDR1 SEHNR and CDR2 FQNEAQ (reference sequence). The CDR3 sequence is 16 residues long. Trimming stripped 4 bases from V and 0 bases from J, with 12 bases between. The CDR3 sequence is CASSSRGSATNEKLFF. As DNA, the CDR3 is TGTGCCAGCAGCTCCAGGGGTTCGGCAACTAATGAAAAACTGTTTTTT.

The DNA of the CDR3 is TGTGCCAGCAGCCGGACAGGGAATTGGGTCACTAATGAAAAACTGTTTTTT. Protein sequence: CASSRTGNWVTNEKLFF. This chain joins TRBV5-6 and TRBJ1-4, with 8 positions matching TRBD1. The V gene end was trimmed by 4 bases and the J gene end by 2 bases; junction bases not matched to a gene: 10. The CDR3 covers 17 residues. Germline V CDR1 and CDR2: SGHDT, YYEEEE.

This chain joins TRBV2 and TRBJ1-1, with 7 bases matching TRBD1. The CDR3 extends over 15 amino acids. After removal of 0 bases from V and 5 bases from J, the junction contained 6 bases not matched to a gene. In germline, CDR1 is SNHLY, CDR2 FYNNEI. The CDR3: CASSEAGRGRTEAFF. CDR3 in DNA: TGTGCCAGCAGTGAAGCGGGTAGGGGGCGAACTGAAGCTTTCTTT.

CDR3 bases: TGTGCCAGCAGCTCCCGGGACAGGGGGCTTAGTGGCTACACCTTC. Translation gives CASSSRDRGLSGYTF. The chain joins TRBV5-6 to TRBJ1-2, with 12 bases aligning to TRBD1. The CDR3 runs 15 residues. The V segment lost 3 bases and the J segment 7 bases; nucleotides outside the gene matches: 7. Germline-derived CDR1 and CDR2 are SGHDT and YYEEEE.

In its sample, this clone was seen once. J is TRBJ1-1 and V is TRBV10-2; 7 nucleotides align to TRBD1. The CDR3 extends over 11 amino acids. Trimming took 5 bases from V and 8 from J; bases not matched to a gene: 2. Germline V gene sequence: CDR1 WSHSY, CDR2 SAAADI. The chain's CDR3 is CASSQGGEAFF. The CDR3 coding sequence is TGCGCCAGCAGTCAGGGGGGCGAAGCTTTCTTT.

This sequence joins TRBV5-4 and TRBJ2-1, with D possibly being TRBD2 (6 bases). The CDR3 contains 14 residues. From germline, CDR1 is SGHNT and CDR2 YYREEE (reference sequence). V was trimmed by 2 bases and J by 6 bases, leaving 12 bases between them. The CDR3 loop is CASSFQAGSNEQFF. The CDR3 DNA reads as TGTGCCAGCAGCTTCCAAGCGGGCTCCAATGAGCAGTTCTTC.

The genes are TRBV5-1 and TRBJ2-1, with unresolved D. This CDR3 is 11 amino acids long. Germline assignment: CDR1 SGHRS and CDR2 YFSETQ. The germline V and J ends were trimmed by 0 bases and 7 bases, with 2 bases remaining between them. CDR3 in amino acids: CASSLANEQFF. The CDR3, as DNA: TGCGCCAGCAGCTTGGCTAATGAGCAGTTCTTC.

V gene TRBV18 combines with J gene TRBJ2-7; TRBD1 agrees at 9 bases. The trim removed 2 bases at V and 3 bases at J, leaving 5 bases unmatched. Germline V gives CDR1 KGHSH, CDR2 LQKENI. The CDR3 spans 15 residues. For the CDR3, the DNA is TGTGCCAGCTCACCATCCGGGACAGGGAACTACGAGCAGTACTTC. Translated: CASSPSGTGNYEQYF.

CDR3 sequence: CASSTGYNGNQPQHF. CDR3 DNA sequence: TGTGCCAGCTCTACGGGATATAATGGGAATCAGCCCCAGCATTTT. This chain connects TRBV6-5 to TRBJ1-5; D call uncertain. The CDR3 runs 15 residues. CDR1 is MNHEY, CDR2 SVGAGI, per germline. The V gene lost 8 bases and the J gene lost 4 bases, with 18 bases spanning the gap.

This clone was observed a few times. The chain is built from TRBV28 and TRBJ1-2, with 7 bases aligning to TRBD1. The CDR3 sequence is 16 residues long. Germline values: CDR1 MDHEN, CDR2 SYDVKM. Germline trimming cut 3 bases from V and 0 bases from J; bases unmatched to any gene: 7. The CDR3 bases are TGTGCCAGCAGTTTCTCGGGACAGATGACTAACTATGGCTACACCTTC. As protein: CASSFSGQMTNYGYTF.

The chain joins TRBV9 to TRBJ1-4; D is perhaps TRBD1 (5 bases). The CDR3 is 15 amino acids. Looked up from germline, CDR1 is SGDLS and CDR2 is YYNGEE. The germline V and J ends were trimmed by 4 bases and 5 bases, with 15 bases remaining between them. CDR3 nucleotides: TGTGCCAGCAGCACTCCGGGACTACAAAATGAAAAACTGTTTTTT. Translated: CASSTPGLQNEKLFF.

CDR3 sequence: CSAYEYGYTF. DNA for the CDR3: TGCAGTGCTTATGAGTATGGCTACACCTTC. This chain connects TRBV20-1 to TRBJ1-2; the D is unclear. V lost 5 bases and J lost 5, with 6 bases in between. CDR1 and CDR2 from the germline V gene are DFQATT and SNEGSKA (reference sequence). There are 10 residues in the CDR3.